The rows below give T cell receptor beta chains drawn from one sample of a study of CD8 T cells in Susac syndrome. TCRdb reprocessed the immunoSEQ multiplex PCR reads via MiXCR and lists one record per CDR3 protein. The sample has more than 40,000 distinct CDR3 sequences, approximately 93% seen once. The specimen was CD8+ T cells from PBMCs. The receptors derive from a human donor in good health. The CDR3 runs from the conserved cysteine through the conserved F or W. The D gene is left open where the match is weak. Only part of the rows carry a size: once, few, many, or a class if the clone is expanded.

v_call	j_call	d_call	clone_size	cdr3_nt	cdr3_aa
TRBV18	TRBJ2-1	TRBD1	.	TGTGCCAGCTCACCAAAGGGACAGAGCTCCTACAATGAGCAGTTCTTC	CASSPKGQSSYNEQFF
TRBV27	TRBJ2-7	TRBD1	.	TGTGCCAGCAGTACAACGATCCTAACCAGGGGGAGCTACGAGCAGTACTTC	CASSTTILTRGSYEQYF
TRBV13	TRBJ2-7	.	.	TGTGCCAGCAGCTCTAGGAGGAGTGGGGAGCAGTACTTC	CASSSRRSGEQYF
TRBV29-1	TRBJ2-6	TRBD1	.	TGCAGCGTATGGGGACAGGCCACCTCTGGGGCCAACGTCCTGACTTTC	CSVWGQATSGANVLTF
TRBV29-1	TRBJ2-7	TRBD2	.	TGCAGCGTTGGAGCGGGATCCCACGAGCAGTACTTC	CSVGAGSHEQYF
TRBV11-2	TRBJ2-1	TRBD2	.	TGTGCCAGCAGCTTCTTAGCGGGAGGTAAGAATGAGCAGTTCTTC	CASSFLAGGKNEQFF
TRBV28	TRBJ2-5	TRBD1	.	TGTGCCAGCAGTTTCGGCGACAGGGGACGAGAGACCCAGTACTTC	CASSFGDRGRETQYF
TRBV20-1	TRBJ2-7	.	.	TGCAGTGCTCCGGGACTGTCCTACGAGCAGTACTTC	CSAPGLSYEQYF
TRBV27	TRBJ2-7	.	once	TGTGCCAGCGGGGCACCTTACGCTGAGCAGTACTTC	CASGAPYAEQYF
TRBV7-7	TRBJ1-1	.	once	TGTGCCAGCAGCTTTGACATATATGAAGCTTTCTTT	CASSFDIYEAFF
TRBV9	TRBJ2-1	TRBD2	.	TGTGCCAGCAGCCCTGGACTAGCGGGAGGGCCGGGGAATGAGCAGTTCTTC	CASSPGLAGGPGNEQFF
TRBV6-6	TRBJ2-5	.	.	TGTGCCATTACGGACTTCGGGGAGACCCAGTACTTC	CAITDFGETQYF
TRBV13	TRBJ1-1	TRBD1	once	TGTGCCAGCAGCTTACAGGGGGCCCTGAACACTGAAGCTTTCTTT	CASSLQGALNTEAFF
TRBV5-4	TRBJ2-7	.	.	TGTGCCAGCAGCAATCGACAGGACCGGCACGAGCAGTACTTC	CASSNRQDRHEQYF
TRBV19	TRBJ2-5	.	.	TGTGCCAGTAGTATAGCGAAGCGAGAGACCCAGTACTTC	CASSIAKRETQYF
TRBV10-3	TRBJ2-1	TRBD2	.	TGTGCCATCGGGGATACTAGCGGAAAGTACAATGAGCAGTTCTTC	CAIGDTSGKYNEQFF
TRBV2	TRBJ2-2	TRBD1	.	TGTGCCAGCAGTCCAATGACAGGGCCGGCGAACACCGGGGAGCTGTTTTTT	CASSPMTGPANTGELFF
TRBV19	TRBJ1-4	.	.	TGTGCCAGTCACAGAGGCCGCGGTGAAAAACTGTTTTTT	CASHRGRGEKLFF
TRBV15	TRBJ2-5	TRBD2	.	TGTGCCACCAGCAGAGATTCGAGCGGGAGCGAGACCCAGTACTTC	CATSRDSSGSETQYF
TRBV7-9	TRBJ1-2	.	.	TGTGCCAGCAGCTTAGACCCCTATGGCTACACCTTC	CASSLDPYGYTF
TRBV5-8	TRBJ2-4	TRBD2	.	TGTGCCAGCAGCTTGAGAGTAGCGGGAGTGGGAAACATTCAGTACTTC	CASSLRVAGVGNIQYF
TRBV6-1	TRBJ2-3	.	once	TGTGCCAGCAGTGAATTACGGTTCACAGATACGCAGTATTTT	CASSELRFTDTQYF
TRBV4-1	TRBJ1-1	.	.	TGCGCCAGCAGCCAAGAAAGGCCGGGTAACACTGAAGCTTTCTTT	CASSQERPGNTEAFF
TRBV3-1	TRBJ2-7	TRBD2	few	TGTGCCAGCAGCCCAACGGGAGGGCCTTACGAGCAGTACTTC	CASSPTGGPYEQYF
TRBV7-9	TRBJ2-7	TRBD1	.	TGTGCCAGCAGCTGGGACAGACGCAAGTTCTTC	CASSWDRRKFF
TRBV7-2	TRBJ1-2	.	.	TGTGCCAGCAGCTTAAACGCCCCCTGGCTTGGCTACACCTTC	CASSLNAPWLGYTF
TRBV29-1	TRBJ2-1	TRBD1	.	TGCAGCGTGATCCCGGGACAGGGGGTTGCGACCTACAATGAGCAGTTCTTC	CSVIPGQGVATYNEQFF
TRBV19	TRBJ2-1	TRBD2	.	TGTGCCAGTAGCTCGGCGGGAGCTTGGAATGAGCAGTTCTTC	CASSSAGAWNEQFF
TRBV2	TRBJ2-1	.	.	TGTGCCACCCTAGTGGGGACAGAGCAGTTCTTC	CATLVGTEQFF
TRBV19	TRBJ2-7	TRBD2	.	TGTGCCAGTAGTATGACTAGCGGGAGGAACTCCTACGAGCAGTACTTC	CASSMTSGRNSYEQYF
TRBV29-1	TRBJ1-1	.	.	TGCAGCGTCCACCCCGGATACACTGAAGCTTTCTTT	CSVHPGYTEAFF
TRBV28	TRBJ1-5	.	.	TGTGCCAGCAGTGGGGAGTCGGGCAATCAGCCCCAGCATTTT	CASSGESGNQPQHF
TRBV29-1	TRBJ1-2	.	.	TGCAGCCTCCCCCACCGGTCGGGCGGCTACACCTTC	CSLPHRSGGYTF
TRBV3-1	TRBJ1-5	.	.	TGTGCCAGCAGCCAAGGGCCACCTCAACAGCCCCAGCATTTT	CASSQGPPQQPQHF
TRBV19	TRBJ1-5	.	few	TGTGCCAGTAGTATTGGATGGAGCAATCAGCCCCAGCATTTT	CASSIGWSNQPQHF
TRBV21-1	TRBJ2-1	.	.	TGTGCCAGCAAAGGATGGGAGGCCAGCTCCTACAATGAGCAGTTCTTC	CASKGWEASSYNEQFF
TRBV7-9	TRBJ1-1	.	.	TGTGCCAGCAGCCCATCGAGCACTGAAGCTTTCTTT	CASSPSSTEAFF
TRBV27	TRBJ2-5	.	.	TGTGCCAGCAGTTTGATGGGGGTATTGGATGGGAGGGAGACCCAGTACTTC	CASSLMGVLDGRETQYF
TRBV20-1	TRBJ2-5	TRBD1	.	TGCAGTGCTAGAGGGACAGGGCATAAGGGGACCCAGTACTTC	CSARGTGHKGTQYF
TRBV29-1	TRBJ2-2	.	.	TGCAGCGTTGTGCAAAAGACCGGGGAGCTGTTTTTT	CSVVQKTGELFF
TRBV5-1	TRBJ2-1	TRBD1	.	TGCGCCAGTTCCGGGACAGGGGACGCCAATGAGCAGTTCTTC	CASSGTGDANEQFF
TRBV28	TRBJ2-7	.	.	TGTGCCAGCAGTTTTGGTCGGTTTACCTACGAGCAGTACTTC	CASSFGRFTYEQYF
TRBV28	TRBJ1-5	.	once	TGTGCCAGCAGTTTGTCGGGGGCGCTCGGGCCTTCCAATCAGCCCCAGCATTTT	CASSLSGALGPSNQPQHF
TRBV19	TRBJ2-7	.	.	TGTGCCTCCTCCTGGACGGGGGTTCAATACGAGCAGTACTTC	CASSWTGVQYEQYF
TRBV15	TRBJ1-5	TRBD1	.	TGTGCCACCAGCAGGGGGACAGGGGATCAGCCCCAGCATTTT	CATSRGTGDQPQHF
TRBV19	TRBJ2-1	TRBD2	.	TGTGCCAGTAGTATGGTCACTAGCGGCAATGAGCAGTTCTTC	CASSMVTSGNEQFF
TRBV30	TRBJ1-2	.	.	TGTGCCTGGAGTGAGGGTACGCCTGGCTACACCTTC	CAWSEGTPGYTF
TRBV4-1	TRBJ2-7	.	.	TGCGCCAGCAGCCCCACGGACGGGGGAGCCTACGAGCAGTACTTC	CASSPTDGGAYEQYF
TRBV15	TRBJ1-4	TRBD1	.	TGTGCCACCAGCAGAGGAAGGGGGCAAGAAAAACTGTTTTTT	CATSRGRGQEKLFF
TRBV12-5	TRBJ1-4	.	.	TGTGCTAGTGGTTTGGGCACCCTTGAAAAACTGTTTTTT	CASGLGTLEKLFF
TRBV29-1	TRBJ2-7	.	.	TGCGGCGTCCTCACACGGACTTCCTACGAGCAGTACTTC	CGVLTRTSYEQYF